This TCR beta chain was observed in a study of cytomegalovirus exposure and HLA in healthy donors. Findings of the study overall: The dataset shows that most TCR sequences were rare, while some public TCRs occurred in many donors. In a later analysis, about 17,000 TCR beta sequences were associated with HLA alleles at 0.05 false discovery rate. Associated with cytomegalovirus, according to the listing, were around 160 TCR beta chains.

This clone appeared a few times. Its antigen is not known. Germline CDR1 reads SGHRS; CDR2 reads YFSETQ. The CDR3 loop spans 18 amino acids. V lost 0 bases, J lost 0 bases, and 5 bases stayed unmatched. Healthy donors of bone marrow made up the group. The PCR was carried out with 60 Vbeta primers and 13 Jbeta primers. The repertoire was sequenced with immunoSEQ multiplex PCR; TCRdb's copy has only in-frame clones and lacks some. The sample comprises 150,000 to 170,000 clones, around 75% of which are singletons, and roughly 8% rests with the top ten. V usage is TRBV5-1 and J usage is TRBJ2-1, with 11 bases lining up with TRBD2. The clonotype comes from a man aged 25 to 40 in good health and CMV-seropositive. The sequencing input was PBMCs. CDR3 sequence (DNA): TGCGCCAGCAGCTTGGGGACTAGCGGGCTTAGCTCCTACAATGAGCAGTTCTTC. Translated, it gives CASSLGTSGLSSYNEQFF.